Listed below are T cell receptor beta chains from one sample, sequenced in a study of radiation and T cells in renal cell carcinoma. This table comes from immunoSEQ multiplex PCR, and its TCRdb copy is limited to in-frame clones, with some not included. The table has about 150,000 clones, 87% seen once. This specimen was blood, taken from a patient whose treatment included radiotherapy and nephrectomy. Every receptor here comes from a woman aged 45-60 years with renal cell carcinoma. Both conserved end residues are trimmed from each CDR3. D genes are given only for firm matches.

CDR3 protein	V gene	J gene	D gene
ASTYSGGAYEQF	TRBV5-1	TRBJ2-1	TRBD2
ASSIPPSTGLYGYT	TRBV19	TRBJ1-2	.
ASSLGQVGHGQPQH	TRBV5-8	TRBJ1-5	.
ASSHSGGLSTGELF	TRBV7-9	TRBJ2-2	TRBD2
ASNEIMGSGGELF	TRBV5-1	TRBJ2-2	.
ASRSELSGMSGSNQPQH	TRBV2	TRBJ1-5	.
ASSRVTSGVGETQY	TRBV6-6	TRBJ2-5	TRBD2
ASSQRGGYTDTQY	TRBV4-1	TRBJ2-3	TRBD2
ASSLDKPQH	TRBV2	TRBJ1-5	.
ASSGGQGNGNYGYT	TRBV5-4	TRBJ1-2	TRBD1
SVAEGLLGNQPQH	TRBV29-1	TRBJ1-5	.
ASSRGLGLDYEQY	TRBV9	TRBJ2-7	TRBD2
SVYRGGYEQY	TRBV29-1	TRBJ2-7	.
ASSGTETYEQY	TRBV2	TRBJ2-7	.
ASSFSGGNSPLH	TRBV5-6	TRBJ1-6	.
ASSRMGRALQETQY	TRBV18	TRBJ2-5	TRBD2
ASAPMRPGQGCQETQY	TRBV7-3	TRBJ2-5	TRBD1
ATSREGRVFNYGYT	TRBV15	TRBJ1-2	.
ASRGTGDVRNTGELF	TRBV19	TRBJ2-2	TRBD1
ASSTGTGEAF	TRBV19	TRBJ1-1	TRBD1
ASSLGQGEANTGELF	TRBV7-9	TRBJ2-2	TRBD1
ASSSMAGNNSPLH	TRBV11-2	TRBJ1-6	.
ASSATSGGDTDTQY	TRBV9	TRBJ2-3	TRBD2
ASSSRDNTQPLH	TRBV19	TRBJ1-6	.
ATLSPWTSEGTQY	TRBV7-8	TRBJ2-3	TRBD2
ASRVQGSETQY	TRBV25-1	TRBJ2-5	TRBD1
ASSLGRTGLNSPLH	TRBV7-6	TRBJ1-6	TRBD1
ASSLGGLARFTDTQY	TRBV13	TRBJ2-3	TRBD2
ASSIATGAQPQH	TRBV19	TRBJ1-5	TRBD1
ASSPLELGTSGSPLH	TRBV18	TRBJ1-6	.
ASRQDRGSRDTQY	TRBV7-9	TRBJ2-3	TRBD1
ASNRVANYGYT	TRBV2	TRBJ1-2	.
ASMGPRQSTEAF	TRBV19	TRBJ1-1	.
ASSNLQSWVSGANVLT	TRBV19	TRBJ2-6	.
ASSARDRGSYT	TRBV9	TRBJ1-2	TRBD1
ASSDVGSPLH	TRBV25-1	TRBJ1-6	.
ASAGSLGDSPLH	TRBV19	TRBJ1-6	.
ASRTDVNQPQH	TRBV5-1	TRBJ1-5	.
AIRGGVDSPLH	TRBV10-3	TRBJ1-6	.
AWSGPSSDSPLH	TRBV30	TRBJ1-6	.
ASSLVQGGETQY	TRBV7-8	TRBJ2-5	.